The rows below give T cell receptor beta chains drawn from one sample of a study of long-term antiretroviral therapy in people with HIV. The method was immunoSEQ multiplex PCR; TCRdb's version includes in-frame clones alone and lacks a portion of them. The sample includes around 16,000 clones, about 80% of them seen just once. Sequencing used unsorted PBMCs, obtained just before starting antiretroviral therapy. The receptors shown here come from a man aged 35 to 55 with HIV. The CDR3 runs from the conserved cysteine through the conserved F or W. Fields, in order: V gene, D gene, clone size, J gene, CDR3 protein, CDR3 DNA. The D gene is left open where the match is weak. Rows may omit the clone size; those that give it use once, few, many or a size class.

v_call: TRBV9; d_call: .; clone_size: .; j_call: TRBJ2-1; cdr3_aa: CASSVASVSYNEQFF; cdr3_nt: TGTGCCAGCAGCGTAGCTTCCGTTTCCTACAATGAGCAGTTCTTC
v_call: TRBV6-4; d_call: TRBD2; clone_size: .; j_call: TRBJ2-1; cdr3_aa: CASSESGGARNEQFF; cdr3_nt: TGTGCCAGCAGTGAAAGCGGGGGGGCTCGGAATGAGCAGTTCTTC
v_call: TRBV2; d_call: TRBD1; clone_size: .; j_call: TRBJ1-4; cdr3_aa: CASSPGTGKEKLFF; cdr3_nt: TGTGCCAGCTCCCCCGGGACAGGGAAGGAAAAACTGTTTTTT
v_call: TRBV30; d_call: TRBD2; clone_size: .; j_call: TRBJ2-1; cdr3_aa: CAWSRLAGGPFGDEQFF; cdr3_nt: TGTGCCTGGAGCCGACTAGCGGGAGGGCCCTTTGGGGATGAGCAGTTCTTC
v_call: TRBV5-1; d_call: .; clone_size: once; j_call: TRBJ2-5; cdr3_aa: CASSFTETQYF; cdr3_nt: TGCGCCAGCAGCTTTACAGAGACCCAGTACTTC
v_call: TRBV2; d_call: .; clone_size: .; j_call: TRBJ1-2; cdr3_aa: CAGSEGPGQSYYGYTF; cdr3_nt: TGTGCCGGCAGTGAAGGGCCAGGCCAATCGTACTATGGCTACACCTTC
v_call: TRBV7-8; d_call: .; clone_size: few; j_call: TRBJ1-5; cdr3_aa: CASSLEGDQPQHF; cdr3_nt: TGTGCCAGCAGCCTAGAGGGAGATCAGCCCCAGCATTTT
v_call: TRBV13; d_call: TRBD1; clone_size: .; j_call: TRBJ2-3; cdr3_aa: CASSSRDRDSHTDTQYF; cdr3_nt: TGTGCCAGCAGCTCTAGGGACCGGGACAGTCACACAGATACGCAGTATTTT
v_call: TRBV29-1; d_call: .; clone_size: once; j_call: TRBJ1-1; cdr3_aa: CSVEDFTEAFF; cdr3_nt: TGCAGCGTTGAAGATTTCACTGAAGCTTTCTTT
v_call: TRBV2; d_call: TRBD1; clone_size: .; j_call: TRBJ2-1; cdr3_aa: CASRHTGGIYNEQFF; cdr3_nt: TGTGCCAGCAGGCATACAGGGGGCATATACAATGAGCAGTTCTTC
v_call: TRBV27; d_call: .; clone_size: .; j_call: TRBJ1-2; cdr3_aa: CASSLSPGRSGYGYTF; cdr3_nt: TGTGCCAGCAGTTTAAGTCCGGGACGGAGCGGCTATGGCTACACCTTC
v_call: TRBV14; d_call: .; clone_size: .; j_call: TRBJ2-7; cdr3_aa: CASSQDGEGGRYEQYF; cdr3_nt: TGTGCCAGCAGCCAAGATGGGGAGGGGGGCCGCTACGAGCAGTACTTC
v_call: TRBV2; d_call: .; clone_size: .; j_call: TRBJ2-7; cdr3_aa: CASKTPGQAFSYEQYF; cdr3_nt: TGTGCCAGCAAAACACCGGGACAAGCTTTCTCCTACGAGCAGTACTTC
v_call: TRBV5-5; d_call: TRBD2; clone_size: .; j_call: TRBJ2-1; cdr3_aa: CASSFAGRAGGQNEQFF; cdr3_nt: TGTGCCAGCAGCTTCGCGGGGCGAGCGGGGGGGCAGAATGAGCAGTTCTTC
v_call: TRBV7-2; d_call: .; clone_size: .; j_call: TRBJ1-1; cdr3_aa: CASSLAARGGYLDTEAFF; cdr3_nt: TGTGCCAGCAGCTTAGCGGCCCGGGGGGGGTATTTGGACACTGAAGCTTTCTTT
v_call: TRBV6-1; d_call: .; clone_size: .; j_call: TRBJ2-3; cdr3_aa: CASVGRSTDTQYF; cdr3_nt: TGTGCCAGCGTGGGGCGAAGCACAGATACGCAGTATTTT
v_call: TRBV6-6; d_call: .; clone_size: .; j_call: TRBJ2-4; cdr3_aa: CASSYSDLSLQYF; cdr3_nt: TGTGCCAGCAGTTACTCGGACCTTTCTCTTCAGTACTTC
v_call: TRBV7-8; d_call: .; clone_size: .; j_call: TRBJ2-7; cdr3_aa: CASSVSWGTYEQYF; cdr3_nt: TGTGCCAGCAGCGTTAGCTGGGGAACCTACGAGCAGTACTTC
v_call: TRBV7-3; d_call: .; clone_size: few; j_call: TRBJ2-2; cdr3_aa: CASSFGTPNTGELFF; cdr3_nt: TGTGCCAGCAGCTTCGGGACTCCTAACACCGGGGAGCTGTTTTTT
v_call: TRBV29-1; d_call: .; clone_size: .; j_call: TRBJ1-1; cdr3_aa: CSVAGGLGAMNTEAFF; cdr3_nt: TGCAGCGTCGCAGGAGGATTGGGGGCGATGAACACTGAAGCTTTCTTT
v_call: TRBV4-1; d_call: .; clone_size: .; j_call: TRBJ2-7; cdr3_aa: CASSPRERYEQYF; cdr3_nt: TGCGCCAGCAGCCCCCGGGAGCGCTACGAGCAGTACTTC
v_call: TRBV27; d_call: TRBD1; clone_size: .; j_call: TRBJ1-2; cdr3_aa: CASSLSGTAYGYTF; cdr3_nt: TGTGCCAGCAGTTTATCCGGGACAGCCTATGGCTACACCTTC
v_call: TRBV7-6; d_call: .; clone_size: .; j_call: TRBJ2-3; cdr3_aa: CASSRPTDTQYF; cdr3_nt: TGTGCCAGCAGCCGCCCCACAGATACGCAGTATTTT
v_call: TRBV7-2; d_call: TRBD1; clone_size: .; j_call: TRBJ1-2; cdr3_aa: CASSLYRGSYYGYTF; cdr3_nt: TGTGCCAGCAGCTTATACAGGGGGTCGTACTATGGCTACACCTTC
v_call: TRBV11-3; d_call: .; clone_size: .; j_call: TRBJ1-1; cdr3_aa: CASSLRGTEAFF; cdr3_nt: TGTGCCAGCAGCCTCAGAGGGACTGAAGCTTTCTTT
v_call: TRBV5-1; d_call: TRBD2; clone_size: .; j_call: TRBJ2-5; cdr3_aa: CASSLGGLAGDQETQYF; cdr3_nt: TGCGCCAGCAGCTTGGGGGGACTAGCGGGAGACCAAGAGACCCAGTACTTC
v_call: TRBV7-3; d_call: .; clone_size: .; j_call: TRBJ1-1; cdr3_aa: CASSLTPGLETEAFF; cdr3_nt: TGTGCCAGCAGCTTAACCCCTGGCCTCGAAACTGAAGCTTTCTTT
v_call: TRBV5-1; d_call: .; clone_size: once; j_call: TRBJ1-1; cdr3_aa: CASSPPSVNTEAFF; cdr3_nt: TGCGCCAGCAGCCCCCCGAGTGTGAACACTGAAGCTTTCTTT
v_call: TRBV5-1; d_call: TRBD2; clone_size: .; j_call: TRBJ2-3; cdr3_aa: CASSVGLAVTDTQYF; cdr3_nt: TGCGCCAGCAGCGTGGGACTAGCGGTCACAGATACGCAGTATTTT
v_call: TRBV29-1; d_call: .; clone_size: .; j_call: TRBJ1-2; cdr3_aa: CSVDDPGPLYGYTF; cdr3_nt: TGCAGCGTTGATGACCCGGGACCCCTCTATGGCTACACCTTC
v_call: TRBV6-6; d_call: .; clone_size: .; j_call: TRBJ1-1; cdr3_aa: CASSSRGNTEAFF; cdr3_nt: TGTGCCAGCAGTTCCCGCGGGAACACTGAAGCTTTCTTT
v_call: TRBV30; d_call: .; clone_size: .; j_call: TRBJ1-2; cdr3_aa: CAWSVFGVSAGYTF; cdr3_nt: TGTGCCTGGAGTGTATTCGGGGTTTCGGCTGGCTACACCTTC
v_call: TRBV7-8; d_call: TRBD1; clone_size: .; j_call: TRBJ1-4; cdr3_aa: CASSPQGNGEKLFF; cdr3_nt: TGTGCCAGCAGCCCACAGGGGAATGGGGAAAAACTGTTTTTT
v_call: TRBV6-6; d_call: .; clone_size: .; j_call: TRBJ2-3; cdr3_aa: CASNEWFTDTQYF; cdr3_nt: TGTGCCAGCAACGAATGGTTCACAGATACGCAGTATTTT
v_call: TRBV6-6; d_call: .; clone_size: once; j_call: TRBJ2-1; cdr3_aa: CASSLRVYEQFF; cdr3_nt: TGTGCCAGCAGTTTACGGGTGTATGAGCAGTTCTTC
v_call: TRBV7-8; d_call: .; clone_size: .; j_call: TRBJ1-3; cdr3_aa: CASSLGQGRGNTIYF; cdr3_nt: TGTGCCAGCAGCTTAGGGCAGGGGAGAGGAAACACCATATATTTT
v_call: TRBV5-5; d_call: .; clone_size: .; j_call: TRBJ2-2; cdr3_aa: CASSFLGELFF; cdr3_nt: TGTGCCAGCAGCTTTCTCGGGGAGCTGTTTTTT
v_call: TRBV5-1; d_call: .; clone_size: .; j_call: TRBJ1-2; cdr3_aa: CASSLGTEGYTF; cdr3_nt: TGCGCCAGCAGCTTGGGGACGGAAGGCTACACCTTC
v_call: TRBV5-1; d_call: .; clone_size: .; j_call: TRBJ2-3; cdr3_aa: CASSLAATDTQYF; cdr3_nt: TGCGCCAGCAGCTTGGCGGCGACAGATACGCAGTATTTT
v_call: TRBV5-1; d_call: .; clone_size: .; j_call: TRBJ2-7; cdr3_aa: CASSLGGDYEQYF; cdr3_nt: TGCGCCAGCAGCTTGGGCGGAGACTACGAGCAGTACTTC
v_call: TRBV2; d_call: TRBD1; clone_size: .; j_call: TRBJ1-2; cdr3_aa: CASSADRVLKGYTF; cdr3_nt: TGTGCCAGCAGTGCGGACAGGGTTCTTAAGGGCTACACCTTC
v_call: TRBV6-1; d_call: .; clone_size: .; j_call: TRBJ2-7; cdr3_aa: CASRDPIGEQYF; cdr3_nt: TGTGCCAGTAGAGACCCCATCGGGGAGCAGTACTTC
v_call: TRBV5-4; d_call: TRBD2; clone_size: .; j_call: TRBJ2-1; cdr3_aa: CASKKGLGAYNEQFF; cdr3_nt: TGTGCCAGCAAGAAGGGACTAGGGGCCTACAATGAGCAGTTCTTC
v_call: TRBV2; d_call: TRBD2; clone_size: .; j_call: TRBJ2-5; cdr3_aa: CASFSSGRETQYF; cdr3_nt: TGTGCCAGCTTCTCTAGCGGGAGAGAGACCCAGTACTTC
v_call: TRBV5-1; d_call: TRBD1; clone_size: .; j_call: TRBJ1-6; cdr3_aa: CASSLAFAGGRSPLHF; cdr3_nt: TGCGCCAGCAGCTTGGCGTTTGCAGGGGGCAGATCACCCCTCCACTTT
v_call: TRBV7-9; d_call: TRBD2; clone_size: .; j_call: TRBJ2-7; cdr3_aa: CASSLAGGLLVEQYF; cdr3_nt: TGTGCCAGTAGCTTAGCGGGGGGCCTGTTGGTAGAGCAGTACTTC